This T cell receptor beta chain was recorded in a study of blood T cell repertoires in COVID-19 (TCRdb year 2020). About the full investigation: Samples from collaborators originated in the United States, Italy and Spain and spanned both the acute and convalescent phases of COVID-19. The sample metadata nearly always contained a de-identified subject ID, COVID-19 status, age in years and sex. Where available, HLA class I and class II types were taken from metadata supplied by the sample provider and were not determined by assay-based typing. The material from the prospective study consisted of cDNA or gDNA derived from T cells, B-cell-depleted T cells, or PBMCs. A freely available public database, intended as a resource for researchers studying the immune response to SARS-CoV-2, is where the repertoires were released. Deeply sampled blood TCRbeta repertoires from subjects exposed to, actively infected with, or recovered from COVID-19 were included in the dataset. Samples were obtained from the ongoing ImmuneRACE study (first 160 participants) and from about 1,300 subjects provided by 6 global collaborators. The investigation overall reported the following: Clinical and demographic metadata were provided uncurated, with the amount varying by source and participant.

This clone showed up just once. This receptor's antigen is unknown. No much larger clone is present one base from it, and per-base qualities are unavailable. Whole blood was collected in K2EDTA tubes by collaborating institutions according to the institutions' own protocols. Collaborator samples were shipped for TCRbeta analysis as frozen whole blood, isolated PBMCs, or DNA extracted from either sample type. TCRbeta CDR3 regions were amplified from genomic DNA using the immunoSEQ Assay, a bias-controlled multiplex PCR. Under the source paper's analysis protocol: The number of nucleated cells in each sample was estimated from the amplification of reference gene primers within the assay. To quantify the absolute abundance of each unique TCRbeta CDR3 rearrangement, sequence reads were collapsed and filtered. For each sample, productive Simpson clonality was calculated by taking the square root of Simpson's diversity index across productive rearrangements. The immuneACCESS repertoire file appears here via TCRdb, limited to in-frame rearrangements. These files lack a portion of the clones; in checked studies, under half of the deficit traces to unresolved V genes, and the cause of the others is not known. Clonal size and the V and J genes are those of that table, whereas D and trimming came from the DNA. The sample data list under 200,000 clones, and nearly 90% of these were observed just once. About a fifth of the sample is in the top ten clones.

The germline V gene gives CDR1 as MNHNS and CDR2 as SASEGT. The CDR3 has 14 amino acids, counting the end cysteine and phenylalanine. Here the CDR3 DNA is all that survives: 42 bases in frame from base 1. V and J lose 1 base and 4 bases, and a span of 10 bases separates them. This TCR came from a man in his fifties or sixties with active or convalescent COVID-19. The sequenced material came from peripheral blood. Recombination joined TRBV6-1 with TRBJ1-2; the D region possibly corresponds to TRBD1 (5 bases align). The nucleotides are TGTGCCAGCAGTGAAGGGGGCCCAGCCTATGGCTACACCTTC. This sequence encodes CASSEGGPAYGYTF.